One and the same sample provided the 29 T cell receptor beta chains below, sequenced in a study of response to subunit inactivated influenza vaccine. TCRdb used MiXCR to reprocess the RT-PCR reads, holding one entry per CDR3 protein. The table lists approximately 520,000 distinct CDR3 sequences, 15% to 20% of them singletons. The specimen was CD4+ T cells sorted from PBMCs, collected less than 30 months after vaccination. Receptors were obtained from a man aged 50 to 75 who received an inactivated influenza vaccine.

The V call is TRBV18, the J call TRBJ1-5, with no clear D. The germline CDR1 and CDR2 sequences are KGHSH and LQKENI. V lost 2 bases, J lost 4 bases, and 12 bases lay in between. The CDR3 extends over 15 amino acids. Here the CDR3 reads CASSPTTQRNQPQHF. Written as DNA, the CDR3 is TGTGCCAGCTCACCAACCACACAGAGGAATCAGCCCCAGCATTTT.

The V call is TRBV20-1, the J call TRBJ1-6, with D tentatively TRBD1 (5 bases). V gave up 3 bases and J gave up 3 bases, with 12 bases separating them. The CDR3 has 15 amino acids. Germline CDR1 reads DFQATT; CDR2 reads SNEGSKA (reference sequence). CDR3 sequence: CSASRRQGYNSPLHF. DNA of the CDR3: TGCAGTGCTAGTAGGCGTCAGGGCTATAATTCACCCCTCCACTTT.

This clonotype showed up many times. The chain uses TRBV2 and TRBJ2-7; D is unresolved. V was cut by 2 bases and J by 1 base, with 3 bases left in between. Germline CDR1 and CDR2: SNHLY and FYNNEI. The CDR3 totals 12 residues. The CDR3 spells CASSEWSYEQYF. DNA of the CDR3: TGTGCCAGCAGTGAATGGTCCTACGAGCAGTACTTC.

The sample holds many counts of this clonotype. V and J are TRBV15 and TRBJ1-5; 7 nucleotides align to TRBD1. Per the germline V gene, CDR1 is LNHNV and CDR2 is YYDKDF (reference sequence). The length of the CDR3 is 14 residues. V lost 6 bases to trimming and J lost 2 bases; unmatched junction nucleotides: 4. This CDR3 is CATSTTGGNQPQHF. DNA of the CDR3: TGTGCCACCAGTACAACAGGGGGCAATCAGCCCCAGCATTTT.

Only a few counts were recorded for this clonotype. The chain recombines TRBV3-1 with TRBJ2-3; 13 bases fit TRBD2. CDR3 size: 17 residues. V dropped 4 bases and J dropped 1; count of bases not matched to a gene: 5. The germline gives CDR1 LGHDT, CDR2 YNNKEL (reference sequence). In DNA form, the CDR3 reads TGTGCCAGCAGCCGCGGACTAGCGGGAGTGGGCACAGATACGCAGTATTTT. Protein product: CASSRGLAGVGTDTQYF.

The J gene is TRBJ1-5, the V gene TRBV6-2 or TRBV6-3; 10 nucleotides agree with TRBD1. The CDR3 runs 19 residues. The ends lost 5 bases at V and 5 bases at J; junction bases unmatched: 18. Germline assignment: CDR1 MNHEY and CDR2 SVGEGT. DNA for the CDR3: TGTGCCAGCAGTAACCGGGACAGGGGACAAGGATGGAGTGATCAGCCCCAGCATTTT. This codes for CASSNRDRGQGWSDQPQHF.

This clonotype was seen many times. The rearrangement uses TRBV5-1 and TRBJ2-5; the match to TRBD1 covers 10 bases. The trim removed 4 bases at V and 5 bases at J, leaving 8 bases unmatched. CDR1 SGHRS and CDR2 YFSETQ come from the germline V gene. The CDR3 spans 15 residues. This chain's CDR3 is CASSTGQGRGETQYF. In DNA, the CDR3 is TGCGCCAGCAGCACGGGACAGGGGAGAGGGGAGACCCAGTACTTC. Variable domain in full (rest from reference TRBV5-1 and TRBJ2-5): KAGVTQTPRYLIKTRGQQVTLSCSPISGHRSVSWYQQTPGQGLQFLFEYFSETQRNKGNFPGRFSGRQFSNSRSEMNVSTLELGDSALYLCASSTGQGRGETQYFGPGTRLLVL.

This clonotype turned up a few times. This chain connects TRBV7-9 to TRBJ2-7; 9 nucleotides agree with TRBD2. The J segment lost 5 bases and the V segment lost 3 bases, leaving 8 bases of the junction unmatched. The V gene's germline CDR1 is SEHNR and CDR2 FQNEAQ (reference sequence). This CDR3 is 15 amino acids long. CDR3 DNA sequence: TGTGCCAGCAGCTTCAGTGCGGGAGGGCCCCACGAGCAGTACTTC. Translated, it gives CASSFSAGGPHEQYF.

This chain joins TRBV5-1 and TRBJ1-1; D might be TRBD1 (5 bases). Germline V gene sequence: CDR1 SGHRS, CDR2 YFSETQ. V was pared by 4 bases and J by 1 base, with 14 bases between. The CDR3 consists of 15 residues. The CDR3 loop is CASSPPTAKNTEAFF. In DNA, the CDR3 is TGCGCCAGCAGCCCCCCGACAGCTAAGAACACTGAAGCTTTCTTT.

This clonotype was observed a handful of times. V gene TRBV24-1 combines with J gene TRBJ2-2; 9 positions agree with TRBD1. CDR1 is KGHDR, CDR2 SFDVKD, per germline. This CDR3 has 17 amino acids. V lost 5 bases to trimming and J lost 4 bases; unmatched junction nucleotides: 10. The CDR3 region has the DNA TGTGCCACCAGTGCTCCCCACGGGACAGGGTTCACCGGGGAGCTGTTTTTT. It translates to CATSAPHGTGFTGELFF.

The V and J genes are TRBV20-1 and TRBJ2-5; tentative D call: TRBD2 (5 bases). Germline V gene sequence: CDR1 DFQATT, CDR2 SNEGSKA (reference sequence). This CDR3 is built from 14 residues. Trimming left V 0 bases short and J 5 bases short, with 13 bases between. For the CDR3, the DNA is TGCAGTGCTAGAGACGCCCGGGGTGGCGAGACCCAGTACTTC. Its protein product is CSARDARGGETQYF.

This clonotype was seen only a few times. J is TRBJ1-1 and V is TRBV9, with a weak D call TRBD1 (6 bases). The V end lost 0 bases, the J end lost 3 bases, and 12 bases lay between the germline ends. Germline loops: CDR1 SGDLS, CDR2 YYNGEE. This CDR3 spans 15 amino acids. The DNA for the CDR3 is TGTGCCAGCAGCGTAGATTGGCAGGGGCACACTGAAGCTTTCTTT. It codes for CASSVDWQGHTEAFF.

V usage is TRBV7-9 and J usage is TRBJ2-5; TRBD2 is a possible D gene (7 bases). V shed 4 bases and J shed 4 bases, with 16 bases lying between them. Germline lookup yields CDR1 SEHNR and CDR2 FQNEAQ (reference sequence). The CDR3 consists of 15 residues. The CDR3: CASSSTYRGAETQYF. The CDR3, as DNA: TGTGCCAGCAGCTCTACGTATCGGGGGGCAGAGACCCAGTACTTC.

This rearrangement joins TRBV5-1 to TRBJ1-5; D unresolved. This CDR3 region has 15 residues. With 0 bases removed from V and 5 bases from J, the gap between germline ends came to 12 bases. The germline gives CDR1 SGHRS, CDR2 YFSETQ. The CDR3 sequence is CASSLVAGSYQPQHF. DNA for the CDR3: TGCGCCAGCAGCTTGGTGGCGGGGTCCTATCAGCCCCAGCATTTT.

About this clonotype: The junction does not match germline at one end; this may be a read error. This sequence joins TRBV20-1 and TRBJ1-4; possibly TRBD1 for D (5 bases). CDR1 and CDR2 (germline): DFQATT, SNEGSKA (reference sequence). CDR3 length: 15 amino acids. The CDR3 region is CSARVGGATNEKLFF. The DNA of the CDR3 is TGCAGTGCGAGAGTGGGGGGGGCAACTAATGAAAAACTGTTTTTT.

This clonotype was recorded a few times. The CDR3 DNA follows: TGCGCCAGCAGCCAAGCGGGCAGGGGGTTCAACAATGAGCAGTTCTTC. Its protein is CASSQAGRGFNNEQFF. V usage is TRBV4-1 and J usage is TRBJ2-1; 7 bases map to TRBD1. The germline gives CDR1 MGHRA, CDR2 YSYEKL. J lost 5 bases, V lost 1 base, and 8 bases had no gene match. There are 16 residues in the CDR3.

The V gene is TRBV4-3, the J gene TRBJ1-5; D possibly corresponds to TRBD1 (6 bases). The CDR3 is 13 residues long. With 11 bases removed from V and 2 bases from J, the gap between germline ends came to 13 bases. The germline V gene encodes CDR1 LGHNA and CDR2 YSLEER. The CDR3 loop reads CASGELGNQPQHF. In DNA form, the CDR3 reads TGCGCCTCAGGGGAGCTGGGCAATCAGCCCCAGCATTTT.

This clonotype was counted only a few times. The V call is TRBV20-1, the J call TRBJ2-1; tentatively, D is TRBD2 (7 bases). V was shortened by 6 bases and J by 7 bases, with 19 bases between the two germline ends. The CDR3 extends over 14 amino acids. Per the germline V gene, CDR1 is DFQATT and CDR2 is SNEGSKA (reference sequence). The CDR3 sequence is CSADHGGLTNEQFF. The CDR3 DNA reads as TGCAGTGCCGACCACGGGGGGCTGACTAATGAGCAGTTCTTC.

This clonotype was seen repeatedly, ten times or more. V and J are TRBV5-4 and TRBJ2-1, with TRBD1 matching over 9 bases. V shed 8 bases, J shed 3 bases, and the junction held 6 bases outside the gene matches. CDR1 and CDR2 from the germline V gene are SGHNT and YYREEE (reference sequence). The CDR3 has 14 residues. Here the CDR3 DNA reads TGTGCCAGGGACAGGGGTCCGCTCTACAATGAGCAGTTCTTC. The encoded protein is CARDRGPLYNEQFF.

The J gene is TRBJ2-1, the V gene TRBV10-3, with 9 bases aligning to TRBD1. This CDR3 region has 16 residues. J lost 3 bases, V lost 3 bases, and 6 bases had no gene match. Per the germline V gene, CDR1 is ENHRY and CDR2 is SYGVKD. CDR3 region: CAISDPTGGHYNEQFF. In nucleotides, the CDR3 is TGTGCCATCAGTGACCCCACAGGGGGCCACTACAATGAGCAGTTCTTC.

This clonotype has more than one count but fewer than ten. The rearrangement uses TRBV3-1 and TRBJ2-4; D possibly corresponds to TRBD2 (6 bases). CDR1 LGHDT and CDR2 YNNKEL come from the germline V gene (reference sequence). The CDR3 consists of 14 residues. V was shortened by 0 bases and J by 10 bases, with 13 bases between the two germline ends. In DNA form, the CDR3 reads TGTGCCAGCAGCCAAGATGTGGGAGGACGAATTCAGTACTTC. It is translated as CASSQDVGGRIQYF. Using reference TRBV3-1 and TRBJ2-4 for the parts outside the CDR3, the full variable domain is DTAVSQTPKYLVTQMGNDKSIKCEQNLGHDTMYWYKQDSKKFLKIMFSYNNKELIINETVPNRFSPKSPDKAHLNLHINSLELGDSAVYFCASSQDVGGRIQYFGAGTRLSVL.

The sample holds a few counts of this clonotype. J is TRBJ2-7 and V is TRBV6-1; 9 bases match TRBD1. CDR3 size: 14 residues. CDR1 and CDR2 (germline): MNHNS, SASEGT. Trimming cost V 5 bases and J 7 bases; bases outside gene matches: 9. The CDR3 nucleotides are TGTGCCAGCAGTATTCGGACAGGGGTCAATGAGCAGTACTTC. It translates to CASSIRTGVNEQYF.

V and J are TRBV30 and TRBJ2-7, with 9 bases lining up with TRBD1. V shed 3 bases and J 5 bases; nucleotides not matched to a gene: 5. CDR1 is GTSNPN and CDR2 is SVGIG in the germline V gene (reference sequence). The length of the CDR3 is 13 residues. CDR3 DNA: TGTGCCTGGAGGGGGACAGGGACCCACGAGCAGTACTTC. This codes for CAWRGTGTHEQYF. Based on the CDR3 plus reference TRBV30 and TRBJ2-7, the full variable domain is SQTIHQWPATLVQPVGSPLSLECTVEGTSNPNLYWYRQAAGRGLQLLFYSVGIGQISSEVPQNLSASRPQDRQFILSSKKLLLSDSGFYLCAWRGTGTHEQYFGPGTRLTVT.

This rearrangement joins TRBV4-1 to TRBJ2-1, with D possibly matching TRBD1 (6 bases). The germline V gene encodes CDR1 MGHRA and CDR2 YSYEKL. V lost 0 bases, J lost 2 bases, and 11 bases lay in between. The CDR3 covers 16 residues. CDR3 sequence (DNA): TGCGCCAGCAGCCAAGAGTTGAGGGGGACCTACAATGAGCAGTTCTTC. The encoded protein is CASSQELRGTYNEQFF.

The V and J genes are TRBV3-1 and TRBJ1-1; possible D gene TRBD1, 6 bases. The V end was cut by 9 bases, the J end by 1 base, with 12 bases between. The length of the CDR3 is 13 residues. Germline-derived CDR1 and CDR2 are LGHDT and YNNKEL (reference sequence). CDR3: CASKGHQNTEAFF. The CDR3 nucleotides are TGTGCCAGTAAGGGACACCAGAACACTGAAGCTTTCTTT.

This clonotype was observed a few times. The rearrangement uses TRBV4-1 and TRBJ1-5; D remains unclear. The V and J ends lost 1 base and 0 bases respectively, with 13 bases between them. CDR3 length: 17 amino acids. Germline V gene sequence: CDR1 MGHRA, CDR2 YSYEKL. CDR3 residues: CASSQAPLGISNQPQHF. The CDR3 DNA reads TGCGCCAGCAGCCAAGCCCCCCTGGGGATTAGCAATCAGCCCCAGCATTTT.

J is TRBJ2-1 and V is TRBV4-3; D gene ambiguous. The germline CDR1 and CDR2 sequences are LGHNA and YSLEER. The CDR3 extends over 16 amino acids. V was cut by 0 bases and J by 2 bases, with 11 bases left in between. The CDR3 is CASSQDQRYPYNEQFF. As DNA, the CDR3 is TGCGCCAGCAGCCAAGATCAAAGGTATCCCTACAATGAGCAGTTCTTC.

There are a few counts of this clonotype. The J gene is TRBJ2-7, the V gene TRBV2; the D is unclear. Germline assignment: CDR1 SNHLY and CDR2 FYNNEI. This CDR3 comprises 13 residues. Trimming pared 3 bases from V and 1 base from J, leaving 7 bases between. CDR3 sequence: CASSDRLSYEQYF. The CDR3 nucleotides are TGTGCCAGCAGTGACAGACTTTCCTACGAGCAGTACTTC.

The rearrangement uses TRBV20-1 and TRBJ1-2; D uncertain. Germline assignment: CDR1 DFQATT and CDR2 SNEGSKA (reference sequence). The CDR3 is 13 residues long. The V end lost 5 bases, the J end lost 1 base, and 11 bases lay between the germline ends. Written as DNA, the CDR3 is TGCAGTGCTCAAAACACGGTTAACTATGGCTACACCTTC. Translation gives CSAQNTVNYGYTF.